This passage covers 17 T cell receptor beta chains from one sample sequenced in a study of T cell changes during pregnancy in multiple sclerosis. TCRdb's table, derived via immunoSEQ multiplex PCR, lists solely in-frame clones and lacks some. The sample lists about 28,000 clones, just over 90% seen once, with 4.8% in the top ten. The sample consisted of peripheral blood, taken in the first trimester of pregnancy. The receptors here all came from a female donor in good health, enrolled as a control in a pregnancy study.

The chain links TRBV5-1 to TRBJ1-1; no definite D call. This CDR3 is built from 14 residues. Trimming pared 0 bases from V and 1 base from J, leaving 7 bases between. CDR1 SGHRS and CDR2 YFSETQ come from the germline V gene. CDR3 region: CASSLERQNTEAFF. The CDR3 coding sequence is TGCGCCAGCAGCTTGGAGCGGCAGAACACTGAAGCTTTCTTT.

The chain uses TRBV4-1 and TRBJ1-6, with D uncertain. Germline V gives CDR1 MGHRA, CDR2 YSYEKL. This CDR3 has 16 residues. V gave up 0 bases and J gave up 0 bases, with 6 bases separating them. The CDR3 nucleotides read TGCGCCAGCAGCCAAGACGGGTTCTCCTATAATTCACCCCTCCACTTT. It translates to CASSQDGFSYNSPLHF.

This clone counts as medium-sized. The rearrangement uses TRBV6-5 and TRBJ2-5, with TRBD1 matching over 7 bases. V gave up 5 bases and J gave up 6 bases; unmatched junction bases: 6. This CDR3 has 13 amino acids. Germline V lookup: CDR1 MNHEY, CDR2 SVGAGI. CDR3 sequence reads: CASSLQGWKTQYF. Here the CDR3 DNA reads TGTGCCAGCAGTCTACAGGGGTGGAAGACCCAGTACTTC.

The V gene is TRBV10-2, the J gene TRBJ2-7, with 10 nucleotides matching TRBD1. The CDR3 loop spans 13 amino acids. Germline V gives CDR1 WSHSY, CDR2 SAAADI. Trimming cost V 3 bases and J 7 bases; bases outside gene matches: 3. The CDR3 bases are TGCGCCAGCAGTGAAGGGACAGGGGTTGAGCAGTACTTC. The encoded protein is CASSEGTGVEQYF.

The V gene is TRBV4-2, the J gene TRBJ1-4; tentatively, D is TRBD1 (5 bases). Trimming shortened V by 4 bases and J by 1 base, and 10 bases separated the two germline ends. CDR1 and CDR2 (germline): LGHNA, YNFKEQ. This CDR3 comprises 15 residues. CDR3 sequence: CASSLRDLTNEKLFF. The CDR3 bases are TGTGCCAGCAGCCTTCGGGACTTAACTAATGAAAAACTGTTTTTT.

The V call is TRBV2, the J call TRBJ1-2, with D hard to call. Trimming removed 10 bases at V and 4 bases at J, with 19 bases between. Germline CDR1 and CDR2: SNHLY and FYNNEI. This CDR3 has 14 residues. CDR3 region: CATIAGYEIYGYTF. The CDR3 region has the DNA TGTGCCACAATAGCCGGATACGAAATCTATGGCTACACCTTC. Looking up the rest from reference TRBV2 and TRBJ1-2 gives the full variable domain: EPEVTQTPSHQVTQMGQEVILRCVPISNHLYFYWYRQILGQKVEFLVSFYNNEISEKSEIFDDQFSVERPDGSNFTLKIRSTKLEDSAMYFCATIAGYEIYGYTFGSGTRLTVV.

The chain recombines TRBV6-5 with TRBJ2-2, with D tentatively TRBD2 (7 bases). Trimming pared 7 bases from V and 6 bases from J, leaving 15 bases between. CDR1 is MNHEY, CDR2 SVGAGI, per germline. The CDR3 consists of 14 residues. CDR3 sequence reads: CASTPGGLAGELFF. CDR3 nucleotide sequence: TGTGCCAGCACCCCCGGGGGGCTGGCCGGGGAGCTGTTTTTT.

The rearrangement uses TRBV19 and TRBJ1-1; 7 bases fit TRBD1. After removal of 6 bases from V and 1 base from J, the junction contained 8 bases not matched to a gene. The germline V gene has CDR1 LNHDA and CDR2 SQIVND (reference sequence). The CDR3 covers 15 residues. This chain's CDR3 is CASRTRDSQNTEAFF. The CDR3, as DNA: TGTGCCAGTAGGACAAGGGACAGCCAGAACACTGAAGCTTTCTTT.

In DNA, the CDR3 is TGTGCCAGCAGTTACTCCGTGGGCCTTCCGCGAGAGACCCAGTACTTC. This encodes CASSYSVGLPRETQYF. This chain uses TRBV6-6 with TRBJ2-5; D remains unclear. Trimming left V 0 bases short and J 4 bases short, with 15 bases between. Germline assignment: CDR1 MNHNY and CDR2 SVGAGI (reference sequence). CDR3 length: 16 residues.

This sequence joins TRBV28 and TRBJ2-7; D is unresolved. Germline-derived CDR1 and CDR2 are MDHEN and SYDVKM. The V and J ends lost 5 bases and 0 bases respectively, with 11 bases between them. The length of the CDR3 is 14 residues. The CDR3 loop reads CASSPLPGSYEQYF. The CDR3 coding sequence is TGTGCCAGCAGTCCCCTCCCGGGCTCCTACGAGCAGTACTTC.

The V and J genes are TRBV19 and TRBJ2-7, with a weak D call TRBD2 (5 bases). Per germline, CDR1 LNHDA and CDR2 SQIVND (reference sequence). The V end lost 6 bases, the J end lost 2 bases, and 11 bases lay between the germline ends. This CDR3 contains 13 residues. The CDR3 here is CASRRTATYEQYF. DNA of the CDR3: TGTGCCAGTAGGAGGACTGCTACCTACGAGCAGTACTTC. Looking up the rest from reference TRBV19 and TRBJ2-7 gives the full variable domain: DGGITQSPKYLFRKEGQNVTLSCEQNLNHDAMYWYRQDPGQGLRLIYYSQIVNDFQKGDIAEGYSVSREKKESFPLTVTSAQKNPTAFYLCASRRTATYEQYFGPGTRLTVT.

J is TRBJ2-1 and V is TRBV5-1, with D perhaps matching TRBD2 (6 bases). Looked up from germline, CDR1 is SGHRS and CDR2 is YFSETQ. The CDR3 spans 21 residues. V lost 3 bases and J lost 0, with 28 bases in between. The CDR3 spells CASSSHGGAGFRESSYNEQFF. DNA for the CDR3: TGCGCCAGCAGCTCTCATGGGGGAGCGGGTTTCCGGGAGAGCTCCTACAATGAGCAGTTCTTC.

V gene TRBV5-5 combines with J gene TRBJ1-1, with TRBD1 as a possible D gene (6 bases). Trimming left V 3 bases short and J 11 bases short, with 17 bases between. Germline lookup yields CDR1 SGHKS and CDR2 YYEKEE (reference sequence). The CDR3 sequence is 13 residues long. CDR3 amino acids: CASSSQGPGIAFF. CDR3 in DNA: TGTGCCAGCAGCTCACAGGGTCCGGGGATCGCTTTCTTT.

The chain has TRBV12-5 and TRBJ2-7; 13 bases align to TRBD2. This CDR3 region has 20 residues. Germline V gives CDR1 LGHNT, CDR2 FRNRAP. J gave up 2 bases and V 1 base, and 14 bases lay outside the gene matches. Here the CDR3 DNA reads TGTGCTAGTGGTTTGGGGGGGACTAGCGGGGCTTTAAGGGGGACCTACGAGCAGTACTTC. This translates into CASGLGGTSGALRGTYEQYF.

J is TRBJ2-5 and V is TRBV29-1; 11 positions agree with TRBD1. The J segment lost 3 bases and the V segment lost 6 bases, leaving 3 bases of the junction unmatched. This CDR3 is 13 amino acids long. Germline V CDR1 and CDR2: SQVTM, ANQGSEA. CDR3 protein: CSVGGQGEETQYF. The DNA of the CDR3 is TGCAGCGTGGGGGGACAGGGGGAAGAGACCCAGTACTTC.

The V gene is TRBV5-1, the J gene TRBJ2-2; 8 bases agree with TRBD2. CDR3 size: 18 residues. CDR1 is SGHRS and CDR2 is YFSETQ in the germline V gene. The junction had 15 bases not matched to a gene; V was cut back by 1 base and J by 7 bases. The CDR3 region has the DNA TGCGCCAGCAGCTTGCTCCCCGGGAGGGCCGGGAGTAACGGGGAGCTGTTTTTT. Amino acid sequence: CASSLLPGRAGSNGELFF.

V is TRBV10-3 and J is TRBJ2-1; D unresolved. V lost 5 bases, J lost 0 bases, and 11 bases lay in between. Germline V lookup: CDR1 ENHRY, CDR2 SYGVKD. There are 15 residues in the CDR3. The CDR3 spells CAISPRQSSYNEQFF. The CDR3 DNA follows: TGTGCCATCAGTCCCAGGCAAAGCTCCTACAATGAGCAGTTCTTC.